One and the same sample provided the 24 T cell receptor beta chains below, sequenced in a study of T-cell memory formation after mild COVID-19. TCRdb independently ran MiXCR on the 5' RACE reads; one entry per CDR3 protein. The top ten clones hold 21% of a sample with about 320,000 distinct CDR3 sequences, roughly an eighth of them seen once. Sequenced: PBMCs or a T cell subset sorted from them (not recorded which). The receptors shown here come from a man between 18 and 35 years old who had mild COVID-19 (a few samples of this study predate the infection). Cell type and time point are not known.

The sample holds a few counts of this clonotype. The V gene is TRBV10-3, the J gene TRBJ2-3, with a possible D match to TRBD2 (5 bases). CDR1 is ENHRY and CDR2 is SYGVKD in the germline V gene. V was clipped by 3 bases and J by 2 bases, with 6 bases between them. CDR3 length equals 13 residues. The CDR3 region has the DNA TGTGCCATCAGTGACGGGGACACAGATACGCAGTATTTT. The encoded protein is CAISDGDTDTQYF.

This clonotype was counted many times. The rearrangement uses TRBV12-3 or TRBV12-4 and TRBJ1-3; D unclear. The V and J ends lost 6 bases and 2 bases respectively, with 8 bases between them. The CDR3 runs to 13 residues. In DNA form, the CDR3 reads TGTGCCAGCAGCCCCGTGGCTGGAAACACCATATATTTT. Its translation: CASSPVAGNTIYF.

This clonotype was found a few times. V and J are TRBV10-2 and TRBJ2-3; D remains ambiguous. CDR1 is WSHSY, CDR2 SAAADI, per germline. The CDR3 is 16 residues long. Trimming cost V 3 bases and J 0 bases, with 13 bases left between them. CDR3 coding DNA: TGCGCCAGCAGTGAAGGGCAGATACCTAGCACAGATACGCAGTATTTT. Translated, it gives CASSEGQIPSTDTQYF.

This clonotype was detected only a few times. This chain joins TRBV9 and TRBJ2-7; D may be TRBD2 (6 bases). Germline assignment: CDR1 SGDLS and CDR2 YYNGEE. This CDR3 has 15 amino acids. V lost 0 bases and J 2 bases, leaving 12 bases between the germline ends. The CDR3 sequence: CASSVDVAGTYEQYF. Written as DNA, the CDR3 is TGTGCCAGCAGCGTAGATGTGGCGGGGACCTACGAGCAGTACTTC.

The chain couples TRBV29-1 to TRBJ2-1; no clear D. The V end was cut by 4 bases, the J end by 7 bases, with 11 bases between. CDR1 SQVTM and CDR2 ANQGSEA come from the germline V gene. This CDR3 contains 12 residues. The DNA of the CDR3 is TGCAGCGTTGTCGTCAGCTTAAATGAGCAGTTCTTC. This translates into CSVVVSLNEQFF.

There are a few counts of this clonotype. The chain combines TRBV10-3 with TRBJ2-3, with TRBD2 identical over 8 bases. The V segment lost 0 bases and the J segment 4 bases; nucleotides outside the gene matches: 6. CDR1 is ENHRY, CDR2 SYGVKD, per germline. The CDR3 is made up of 16 amino acids. CDR3 sequence reads: CAISESSGGGADTQYF. CDR3 coding DNA: TGTGCCATCAGTGAGTCCAGCGGGGGAGGCGCAGATACGCAGTATTTT.

V usage is TRBV7-2 and J usage is TRBJ2-5, with D possibly being TRBD2 (5 bases). Trimming removed 3 bases from V and 5 bases from J, with 19 bases in between. Per the germline V gene, CDR1 is SGHTA and CDR2 is FQGNSA. CDR3 length: 16 amino acids. Here the CDR3 reads CASSFSPDSNGETQYF. CDR3 bases: TGTGCCAGCAGCTTTAGCCCGGACTCAAACGGGGAGACCCAGTACTTC. Full variable domain (rest looked up from reference TRBV7-2 and TRBJ2-5): GAGVSQSPSNKVTEKGKDVELRCDPISGHTALYWYRQSLGQGLEFLIYFQGNSAPDKSGLPSDRFSAERTGGSVSTLTIQRTQQEDSAVYLCASSFSPDSNGETQYFGPGTRLLVL.

This chain links TRBV6-5 with TRBJ2-3; 7 bases match TRBD2. J lost 3 bases, V lost 5 bases, and 5 bases had no gene match. The CDR3 totals 14 residues. Germline lookup yields CDR1 MNHEY and CDR2 SVGAGI. The CDR3 coding sequence is TGTGCCAGCAGTCGCGGACTAGATACAGATACGCAGTATTTT. Its protein product is CASSRGLDTDTQYF.

This clonotype was seen a handful of times. The rearrangement uses TRBV19 and TRBJ2-7; unclear D gene. V was shortened by 5 bases and J by 5 bases, with 13 bases between the two germline ends. The CDR3 loop spans 13 amino acids. In germline, CDR1 is LNHDA, CDR2 SQIVND (reference sequence). CDR3 region: CASSPPATDEQYF. The CDR3 nucleotides are TGTGCCAGTAGTCCCCCGGCGACCGACGAGCAGTACTTC.

This clonotype was seen only a few times. The CDR3 nucleotides are TGCGCCAGCAGCCAAGAGGTGGGGATGAACACTGAAGCTTTCTTT. It translates to CASSQEVGMNTEAFF. V and J are TRBV4-3 and TRBJ1-1; the D is unclear. The CDR3 contains 15 residues. Germline CDR1 is LGHNA and CDR2 is YSLEER. V lost 0 bases, J lost 0 bases, and 8 bases lay in between.

This clonotype occurred many times. The DNA for the CDR3 is TGCGCCAGCAGCCAAGAGCAGGCAAGCTCCTACGAGCAGTACTTC. Translated: CASSQEQASSYEQYF. The gene calls are TRBV4-1 and TRBJ2-7, with D hard to call. There are 15 residues in the CDR3. Germline V lookup: CDR1 MGHRA, CDR2 YSYEKL. V was clipped by 0 bases and J by 0 bases, with 9 bases between them.

There are a few counts of this clonotype. This rearrangement joins TRBV6-6 to TRBJ2-7; D gene unclear. CDR1 and CDR2 from the germline V gene are MNHNY and SVGAGI (reference sequence). This CDR3 spans 13 amino acids. With 4 bases removed from V and 4 bases from J, the gap between germline ends came to 11 bases. CDR3 amino acids: CASSSPPGYEQYV. The DNA of the CDR3 is TGTGCCAGCAGTTCCCCACCCGGGTACGAGCAGTACGTC.

This clonotype has just a few counts. This sequence joins TRBV19 and TRBJ1-5; 10 bases are shared with TRBD1. The ends lost 9 bases at V and 6 bases at J; junction bases unmatched: 5. The germline gives CDR1 LNHDA, CDR2 SQIVND (reference sequence). This CDR3 is built from 13 residues. The CDR3 is CASETGGGQPQHF. The DNA of the CDR3 is TGTGCCAGCGAGACAGGGGGCGGTCAGCCCCAGCATTTT.

This clonotype was picked up a small number of times. The V gene is TRBV28, the J gene TRBJ2-4; unclear D gene. Trimming left V 5 bases short and J 1 base short, with 12 bases between. The CDR3 runs to 15 residues. Germline values: CDR1 MDHEN, CDR2 SYDVKM. The CDR3: CASSPGTRAKNIQYF. For the CDR3, the DNA is TGTGCCAGCAGTCCGGGTACGAGGGCCAAAAACATTCAGTACTTC. The full variable domain, its missing parts supplied by reference TRBV28 and TRBJ2-4, is DVKVTQSSRYLVKRTGEKVFLECVQDMDHENMFWYRQDPGLGLRLIYFSYDVKMKEKGDIPEGYSVSREKKERFSLILESASTNQTSMYLCASSPGTRAKNIQYFGAGTRLSVL.

This clonotype was recorded a few times. The rearrangement links TRBV7-9 to TRBJ2-1, with D possibly TRBD2 on 5 matching bases. Germline CDR1 reads SEHNR; CDR2 reads FQNEAQ (reference sequence). This CDR3 comprises 15 residues. Between the trimmed V and J ends, which lost 5 bases and 0 bases, there was a span of 11 bases. The CDR3 region has the DNA TGTGCCAGCAGCGTCCCGGGGAGCTCCTACAATGAGCAGTTCTTC. This codes for CASSVPGSSYNEQFF.

This chain uses TRBV6-7 with TRBJ2-5; 10 positions match TRBD1. TRBV6-7 is designated an ORF whose function remains uncertain. The V segment lost 2 bases and the J segment 4 bases; nucleotides outside the gene matches: 10. The CDR3 is 17 amino acids. In nucleotides, the CDR3 is TGTGCCAGCAGTTACGGGGACCGGGACAGGGGTGGAGAGACCCAGTACTTC. The encoded protein is CASSYGDRDRGGETQYF.

There are a few counts of this clonotype. The V call is TRBV6-6, the J call TRBJ1-5, with D possibly TRBD1 on 5 matching bases. The ends were cut back, 10 bases at V and 5 bases at J, with 15 bases in the middle. CDR3 length equals 13 residues. The germline gives CDR1 MNHNY, CDR2 SVGAGI (reference sequence). CDR3 sequence reads: CAMGWGSDQPQHF. The CDR3 DNA sequence: TGTGCCATGGGATGGGGGAGCGATCAGCCCCAGCATTTT.

This clonotype has ten or more counts. The genes are TRBV7-2 and TRBJ2-1, with 10 bases fitting TRBD2. This CDR3 has 15 residues. CDR1 is SGHTA and CDR2 is FQGNSA in the germline V gene. After removal of 5 bases from V and 3 bases from J, the junction contained 4 bases not matched to a gene. The CDR3 region is CASSPGTSDYNEQFF. For the CDR3, the DNA is TGTGCCAGCAGCCCCGGGACTAGCGACTACAATGAGCAGTTCTTC.

This clonotype was counted at least ten times. The chain combines TRBV12-3 or TRBV12-4 with TRBJ2-3; D ambiguous. CDR3 length: 15 residues. Deletions cut 4 bases from V and 1 base from J, with 12 bases between. The CDR3 nucleotides are TGTGCCAGCAGTTATGAGTTACTCGGCACAGATACGCAGTATTTT. This codes for CASSYELLGTDTQYF.

The chain carries TRBV5-8 and TRBJ2-5; 11 nucleotides align to TRBD1. The V and J ends lost 0 bases and 5 bases, in that order; junction bases with no gene match: 9. CDR1 and CDR2 (germline): SGHTS, YDEGEE. This CDR3 has 17 residues. The CDR3 nucleotides read TGTGCCAGCAGCTTGGAGGACAGGGGGCTTTTCCCTGAGACCCAGTACTTC. Protein: CASSLEDRGLFPETQYF.

In DNA form, the CDR3 reads TGTGCCAGCAGCGTAGGAATCTCTGGGGGACTTGCCTACGAGCAGTACTTC. Its translation: CASSVGISGGLAYEQYF. This sequence joins TRBV9 and TRBJ2-7, with a tentative D call TRBD2 (6 bases). Germline CDR1 is SGDLS and CDR2 is YYNGEE. Trimming shortened V by 0 bases and J by 2 bases, and 18 bases separated the two germline ends. This CDR3 has 17 amino acids.

This chain joins TRBV18 and TRBJ1-3; D gene uncertain. The germline V gene encodes CDR1 KGHSH and CDR2 LQKENI. The CDR3 runs to 15 residues. Trimming shortened V by 7 bases and J by 1 base, and 14 bases separated the two germline ends. CDR3 DNA sequence: TGTGCCAGCTTAGTCCAGCCTGCGTCTGGAAACACCATATATTTT. Translated, it gives CASLVQPASGNTIYF.

J is TRBJ2-1 and V is TRBV12-5, with 10 bases aligning to TRBD1. Unmatched junction bases numbered 13, after V lost 6 bases and J lost 8 bases. This CDR3 is 16 amino acids long. The germline V gene has CDR1 LGHNT and CDR2 FRNRAP. DNA of the CDR3: TGTGCTAGTGGGCCGGGACAGGGGTTCGGTTCGGATGAGCAGTTCTTC. This gives the protein CASGPGQGFGSDEQFF.

This chain joins TRBV5-1 and TRBJ2-4; D is undetermined. The CDR3 sequence is 12 residues long. Deletions cut 3 bases from V and 8 bases from J, with 9 bases between. Germline V gene lookup returns CDR1 SGHRS and CDR2 YFSETQ. CDR3 nucleotide sequence: TGCGCCAGCAGCTCGGAGCGAGACATTCAGTACTTC. Translated: CASSSERDIQYF. The entire variable domain, with the rest obtained from reference TRBV5-1 and TRBJ2-4, is as follows: KAGVTQTPRYLIKTRGQQVTLSCSPISGHRSVSWYQQTPGQGLQFLFEYFSETQRNKGNFPGRFSGRQFSNSRSEMNVSTLELGDSALYLCASSSERDIQYFGAGTRLSVL.